This is a list of T cell receptor beta chains from one sample in a study of T cell clonotyping in hematopoietic cell transplantation. Sequenced by immunoSEQ multiplex PCR; TCRdb stores in-frame clones only, minus some. The sample has roughly 30,000 clones, roughly 80% seen once. The sequencing here drew on peripheral blood mononuclear cells, taken before stem cell transplant. These receptors were obtained from a woman aged 25 to 45 with chronic myeloid leukemia. Some clones in this sample may be carry-over from other donors' samples. Both conserved end residues are part of each CDR3. Fields, in order: D gene, V gene, J gene, clone size, CDR3 protein, CDR3 DNA. A D gene is named only where the DNA matches it firmly. Size tells how often a clone was seen (once, few, many) or the class of an expanded clone, and some rows leave it out.

NA	TRBV13	TRBJ2-5	NA	CASSSRDLDAYLETQYF	TGTGCCAGCAGCTCCCGAGATCTGGACGCGTATCTAGAGACCCAGTACTTC
NA	TRBV6-6	TRBJ2-3	NA	CASSTGGDTQYF	TGTGCCAGCAGTACTGGGGGCGATACGCAGTATTTT
NA	TRBV5-1	TRBJ1-1	NA	CASSLVLRGNTEAFF	TGCGCCAGCAGCTTGGTTTTGAGGGGGAACACTGAAGCTTTCTTT
TRBD1	TRBV27	TRBJ2-1	NA	CASSSLGTGLYNEQFF	TGTGCCAGCAGTAGTCTTGGGACAGGGTTGTACAATGAGCAGTTCTTC
NA	TRBV4-1	TRBJ1-1	once	CASSQEGAGKRAEAFF	TGCGCCAGCAGCCAAGAGGGTGCAGGGAAGAGGGCTGAAGCTTTCTTT
NA	TRBV4-1	TRBJ1-2	NA	CASSQEPQGSGYTF	TGCGCCAGCAGCCAAGAACCCCAGGGCTCTGGCTACACCTTC
NA	TRBV27	TRBJ1-2	NA	CASSLGTGYGYTF	TGTGCCAGCAGTTTAGGGACGGGGTATGGCTACACCTTC
NA	TRBV6-6	TRBJ1-1	NA	CASSSQAFF	TGTGCCAGCAGTTCTCAAGCTTTCTTT
NA	TRBV6-1	TRBJ2-1	once	CASSEESGSYNEQFF	TGTGCCAGCAGTGAAGAAAGCGGCTCCTACAATGAGCAGTTCTTC
TRBD1	TRBV5-4	TRBJ1-6	NA	CASSLGTGSGSPLHF	TGTGCCAGCAGCTTAGGGACAGGGTCGGGATCACCCCTCCACTTT
TRBD1	TRBV7-9	TRBJ2-5	NA	CASSVAGTGVETQYF	TGTGCCAGCAGCGTGGCCGGGACAGGGGTAGAGACCCAGTACTTC
NA	TRBV5-1	TRBJ2-5	NA	CASSLARLSPETQYF	TGCGCCAGCAGCTTGGCTCGTTTATCGCCGGAGACCCAGTACTTC
NA	TRBV29-1	TRBJ2-5	NA	CSVVLQGLGETQYF	TGCAGCGTTGTCTTGCAGGGATTAGGAGAGACCCAGTACTTC
NA	TRBV6-4	TRBJ2-6	NA	CASSDHPVSGANVLTF	TGTGCCAGCAGTGACCACCCAGTCTCTGGGGCCAACGTCCTGACTTTC
NA	TRBV7-3	TRBJ2-1	NA	CASSPVGGEYNEQFF	TGTGCCAGCAGCCCGGTAGGGGGGGAGTACAATGAGCAGTTCTTC
NA	TRBV6-1	TRBJ1-4	NA	CAVGFGSRELFF	TGTGCCGTCGGCTTTGGATCGAGGGAACTGTTTTTT
NA	TRBV6-1	TRBJ1-5	NA	CASTLWGRSNQPQHF	TGTGCCAGCACCCTCTGGGGGCGTAGCAATCAGCCCCAGCATTTT
TRBD1	TRBV9	TRBJ2-1	NA	CASSVALDRGQDEQFF	TGTGCCAGCAGCGTCGCGCTCGACAGGGGGCAGGATGAGCAGTTCTTC
NA	TRBV4-3	TRBJ1-6	NA	CASSQDPTAKFNSPLHF	TGCGCCAGCAGCCAAGACCCCACAGCCAAATTCAATTCACCCCTCCACTTT
NA	TRBV29-1	TRBJ1-2	once	CSVEVMRDWDGYTF	TGCAGCGTTGAAGTAATGAGGGATTGGGATGGCTACACCTTC
NA	TRBV5-1	TRBJ1-3	NA	CASSLGDTIYF	TGCGCCAGCAGCTTGGGGGACACCATATATTTT
TRBD2	TRBV6-4	TRBJ2-3	NA	CASSEVSGRADTQYF	TGTGCCAGCAGTGAGGTTAGCGGGAGGGCAGATACGCAGTATTTT
NA	TRBV5-6	TRBJ1-2	few	CASSFGRSNYGYTF	TGTGCCAGCAGCTTCGGCAGGTCTAACTATGGCTACACCTTC
NA	TRBV7-8	TRBJ1-5	NA	CASKGQVNQPQHF	TGTGCCAGCAAGGGGCAGGTCAATCAGCCCCAGCACTTT
TRBD1	TRBV6-5	TRBJ2-2	NA	CASTPGQGNTGELFF	TGTGCCAGCACCCCGGGACAGGGGAACACCGGGGAGCTGTTTTTT
NA	TRBV19	TRBJ1-5	once	CASSIGLIGGVWPQHF	TGTGCCAGTAGTATAGGGCTCATAGGGGGGGTATGGCCCCAGCATTTT
TRBD2	TRBV27	TRBJ2-1	medium-sized	CASRSGGRHNEQFF	TGTGCCAGCAGAAGCGGGGGACGACACAATGAGCAGTTCTTC
TRBD2	TRBV5-1	TRBJ2-7	NA	CASSRTSGGSYEQYF	TGCGCCAGCAGCCGGACTAGCGGGGGCAGCTACGAGCAGTACTTC
TRBD1	TRBV5-1	TRBJ1-1	NA	CASSIGQGIEAFF	TGCGCCAGCAGCATTGGACAGGGTATTGAAGCTTTCTTT